The entry that follows covers one TCR beta chain sequence. Its antigen is not known. Assay used: immunoSEQ multiplex PCR; TCRdb lists only in-frame clones, some missing. The top ten hold more than 2.5% of the sample, which has roughly 84,000 clones, roughly 80% seen once. The sample comes from a study of PD-1 blockade in mismatch repair-deficient tumors. Study observations and caveats: Rapid post-treatment expansion, then contraction, generally preceding radiologic response, marked tumor-resident clones.

All patients were mismatch repair deficient, assessed by either PCR or immunohistochemistry. This CDR3 is 13 amino acids long. The V end was cut by 3 bases, the J end by 11 bases, with 17 bases between. From germline, CDR1 is SQVTM and CDR2 ANQGSEA. The sample here was peripheral blood, taken 12 weeks after starting pembrolizumab. The clonotype comes from an adult with mismatch repair-deficient cancer. This rearrangement joins TRBV29-1 to TRBJ2-1, with D possibly being TRBD1 or TRBD2 (5 bases each). The CDR3 sequence is CSVDNDSRDQQFF. CDR3 nucleotide sequence: TGCAGCGTTGACAATGATAGTCGGGACCAGCAGTTCTTC.